These T cell receptor beta chains were read from a single sample in a study of pediatric ulcerative colitis. Only in-frame clones appear in the TCRdb table, and some are missing; sequencing was by immunoSEQ multiplex PCR. The sample holds more than 45,000 clones, more than 75% seen once. Sequenced: blood. These receptors were taken from a boy aged 5 to 17 who was a control in a study of pediatric ulcerative colitis. Both conserved end residues are part of each CDR3. D genes are given only for firm matches. For some rows the clone size is stated as once, few or many, or as a class when expanded; others skip it.

TRBV10-3	TRBJ2-7	-	-	TGTGCCATCAGTGAATCGGGAGTTGAGGCTGCCTCCTACGAGCAGTACTTC	CAISESGVEAASYEQYF
TRBV2	TRBJ1-1	-	-	TGTGCCAGCAGTGAGGGTGCGCCTCGGGGGACTGAAGCTTTCTTT	CASSEGAPRGTEAFF
TRBV5-1	TRBJ2-2	TRBD2	-	TGCGCCAGCAGCTCGGGAGGGCCCGACACCGGGGAGCTGTTTTTT	CASSSGGPDTGELFF
TRBV7-8	TRBJ2-7	-	-	TGTGCCAGCAGCTTCGAACGAGCCTACGAGCAGTACTTC	CASSFERAYEQYF
TRBV5-1	TRBJ2-7	TRBD2	-	TGCGCCAGCAGCTTGCGGACTAGCGGGAGTAGGGACCCCTACGAGCAGTACTTC	CASSLRTSGSRDPYEQYF
TRBV9	TRBJ2-3	-	-	TGTGCCAGCAGCGTAGGTGCACGGATGGCCACAGATACGCAGTATTTT	CASSVGARMATDTQYF
TRBV5-4	TRBJ1-4	-	once	TGTGCCAGCACATCACAGGGAAGAGATGAAAAACTGTTTTTT	CASTSQGRDEKLFF
TRBV25-1	TRBJ1-6	TRBD1	-	TGTGCCAGCAGTGAATGGGCCAGGGGGCTGGATAATTCACCCCTCCACTTT	CASSEWARGLDNSPLHF
TRBV21-1	TRBJ1-4	-	few	TGTGCCAGCTGGGGGGGCGAAATTGGAAAACTGTTTTTT	CASWGGEIGKLFF
TRBV27	TRBJ2-3	-	-	TGTGCCAGCAGTTTCTTAGCGAAGAGCACAGATACGCAGTATTTT	CASSFLAKSTDTQYF
TRBV15	TRBJ2-5	-	-	TGTGCCACCAGCAGAGAGGTCGAGGGCTGGGAGACCCAGTACTTC	CATSREVEGWETQYF
TRBV9	TRBJ2-7	TRBD2	-	TGTGCCAGCAGCGTAAGCGGGGGCTACGAGCAGTACTTC	CASSVSGGYEQYF
TRBV6-5	TRBJ2-2	-	-	TGTGCCAGCAGTTACGCGTGGGGTCCCGGGGAGCTGTTTTTT	CASSYAWGPGELFF
TRBV18	TRBJ2-7	-	-	TGTGCCAGCTCACCGCGGTCCTCCTACGAGCAGTACTTC	CASSPRSSYEQYF
TRBV19	TRBJ1-1	-	-	TGTGCCAGTAGTATCAGCGGGTGGAACACTGAAGCTTTCTTT	CASSISGWNTEAFF
TRBV9	TRBJ2-1	-	-	TGTGCCAGCAGCGTTAGCGGTGTCGGCAATGAGCAGTTCTTC	CASSVSGVGNEQFF
TRBV27	TRBJ2-2	-	few	TGTGCCAGCAGGATAGTAGGCGGGGAGCTGTTTTTT	CASRIVGGELFF
TRBV11-3	TRBJ2-7	-	once	TGTGCCAGCAGCTTAGATCCTGGCAGGGACTACGAGCAGTACTTC	CASSLDPGRDYEQYF
TRBV7-9	TRBJ2-3	-	-	TGTGCCAGCAGCTTAGCGGGCCCGAGGGCAGATACGCAGTATTTT	CASSLAGPRADTQYF
TRBV15	TRBJ2-7	TRBD2	-	TGTGCCACCAGCAGAGATCTCCCTAGCGGGGAATCCTACGAGCAGTACTTC	CATSRDLPSGESYEQYF
TRBV6-4	TRBJ2-3	-	-	TGTGCCAGCAGTGAAGGGACAACCAGCACAGATACGCAGTATTTT	CASSEGTTSTDTQYF
TRBV7-2	TRBJ1-4	TRBD1	-	TGTGCCAGCAGCCCACAGGGGGATGATGAAAAACTGTTTTTT	CASSPQGDDEKLFF
TRBV9	TRBJ2-2	TRBD1	-	TGTGCCAGCAGCGGAGGGACAGGGGGTTTTGCCGGGGAGCTGTTTTTT	CASSGGTGGFAGELFF
TRBV5-6	TRBJ1-5	TRBD1	once	TGTGCCAGCAGCTTCGGACAGGGAAATCAGCCCCAGCATTTT	CASSFGQGNQPQHF
TRBV7-2	TRBJ1-3	-	-	TGTGCCAGCAGCGACAGGTGGAGAAAAACTGGAAACACCATATATTTT	CASSDRWRKTGNTIYF
TRBV19	TRBJ1-1	-	-	TGTGCCAGTAGTATAGTGATAGGGGCTTTGAACACTGAAGCTTTCTTT	CASSIVIGALNTEAFF
TRBV28	TRBJ2-5	TRBD2	-	TGTGCCAGCCATGCGACTAGCGGGCTGCGGGAGACCCAGTACTTC	CASHATSGLRETQYF
TRBV6-1	TRBJ2-7	TRBD1	-	TGTGCCAGCAGTGCCCTGGGACAGGGGTTCTACGAGCAGTACTTC	CASSALGQGFYEQYF
TRBV4-1	TRBJ2-5	-	-	TGCGCCAGCAGCCAAGATAGGGAGACCCAGTACTTC	CASSQDRETQYF